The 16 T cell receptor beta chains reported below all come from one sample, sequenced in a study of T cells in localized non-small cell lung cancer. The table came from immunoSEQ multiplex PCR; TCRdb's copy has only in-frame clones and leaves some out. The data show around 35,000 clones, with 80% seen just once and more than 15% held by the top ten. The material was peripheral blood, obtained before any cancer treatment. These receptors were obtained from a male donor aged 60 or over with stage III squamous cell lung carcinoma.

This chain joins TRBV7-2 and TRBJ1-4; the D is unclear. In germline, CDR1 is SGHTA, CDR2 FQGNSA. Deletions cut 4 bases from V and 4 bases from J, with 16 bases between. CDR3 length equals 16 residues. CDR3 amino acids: CASSSPPGMINEKLFF. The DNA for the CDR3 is TGTGCCAGCAGCTCCCCACCGGGGATGATTAATGAAAAACTGTTTTTT.

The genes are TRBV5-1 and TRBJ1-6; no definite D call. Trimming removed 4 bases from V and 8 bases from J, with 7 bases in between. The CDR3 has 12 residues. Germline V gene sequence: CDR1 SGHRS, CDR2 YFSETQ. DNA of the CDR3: TGCGCCAGCAGCGAAACGGATTCACCCCTCCACTTT. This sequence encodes CASSETDSPLHF.

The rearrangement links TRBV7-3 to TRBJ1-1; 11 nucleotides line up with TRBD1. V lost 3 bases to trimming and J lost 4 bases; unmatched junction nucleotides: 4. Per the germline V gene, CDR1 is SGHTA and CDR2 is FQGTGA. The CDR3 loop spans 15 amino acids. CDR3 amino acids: CASSLSGTGGTEAFF. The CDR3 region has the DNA TGTGCCAGCAGCTTGTCCGGGACAGGGGGCACTGAAGCTTTCTTT.

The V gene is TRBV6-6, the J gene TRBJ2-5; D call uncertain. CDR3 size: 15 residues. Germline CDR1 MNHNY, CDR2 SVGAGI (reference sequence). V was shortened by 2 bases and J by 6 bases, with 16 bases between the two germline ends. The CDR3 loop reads CASSYGDLRPKTQYF. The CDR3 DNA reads TGTGCCAGCAGTTACGGGGATCTTAGACCGAAGACCCAGTACTTC.

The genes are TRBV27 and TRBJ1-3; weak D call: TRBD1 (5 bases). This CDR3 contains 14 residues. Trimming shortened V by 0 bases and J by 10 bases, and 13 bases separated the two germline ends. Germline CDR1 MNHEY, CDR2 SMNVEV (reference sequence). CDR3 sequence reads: CASSLSPRGGTIYF. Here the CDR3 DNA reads TGTGCCAGCAGTTTATCCCCCCGGGGGGGAACCATATATTTT.

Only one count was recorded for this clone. CDR3 sequence reads: CASTSDVTQYF. In DNA form, the CDR3 reads TGCGCCAGCACCTCGGACGTAACACAGTACTTC. The gene calls are TRBV10-2 and TRBJ2-7, with D unresolved. Trimming cost V 7 bases and J 10 bases, with 14 bases left between them. The CDR3 is 11 residues long. Germline V CDR1 and CDR2: WSHSY, SAAADI.

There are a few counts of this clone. In DNA form, the CDR3 reads TGTGCCAGCAGCCCAGGAACCTTCAATGAGCAGTTCTTC. Residues: CASSPGTFNEQFF. This chain links TRBV14 with TRBJ2-1; D not certain. Trimming took off 4 bases at V and 6 bases at J, with 10 bases between the two ends. The germline gives CDR1 SGHDN, CDR2 FVKESK. The CDR3 has 13 amino acids. The variable domain in full, completed from reference TRBV14 and TRBJ2-1, reads EAGVTQFPSHSVIEKGQTVTLRCDPISGHDNLYWYRRVMGKEIKFLLHFVKESKQDESGMPNNRFLAERTGGTYSTLKVQPAELEDSGVYFCASSPGTFNEQFFGPGTRLTVL.

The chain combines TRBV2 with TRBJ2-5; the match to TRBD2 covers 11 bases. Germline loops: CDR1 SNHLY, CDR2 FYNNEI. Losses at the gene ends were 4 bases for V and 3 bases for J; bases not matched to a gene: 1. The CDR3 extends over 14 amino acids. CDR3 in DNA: TGTGCCAGCAGTGTGGGACTAGCGGAAGAGACCCAGTACTTC. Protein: CASSVGLAEETQYF. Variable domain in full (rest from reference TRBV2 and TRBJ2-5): EPEVTQTPSHQVTQMGQEVILRCVPISNHLYFYWYRQILGQKVEFLVSFYNNEISEKSEIFDDQFSVERPDGSNFTLKIRSTKLEDSAMYFCASSVGLAEETQYFGPGTRLLVL.

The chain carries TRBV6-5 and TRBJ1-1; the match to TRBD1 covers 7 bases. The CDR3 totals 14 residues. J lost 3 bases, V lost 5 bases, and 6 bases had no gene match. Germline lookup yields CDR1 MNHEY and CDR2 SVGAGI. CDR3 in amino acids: CASSAAQGDTEAFF. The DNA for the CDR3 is TGTGCCAGCAGTGCTGCCCAGGGGGACACTGAAGCTTTCTTT.

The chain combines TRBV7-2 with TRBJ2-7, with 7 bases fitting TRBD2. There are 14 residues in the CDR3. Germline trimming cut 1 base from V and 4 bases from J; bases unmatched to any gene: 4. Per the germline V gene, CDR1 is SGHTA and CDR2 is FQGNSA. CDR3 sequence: CASSLGGSEYEQYF. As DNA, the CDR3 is TGTGCCAGCAGCTTAGGCGGGAGCGAGTACGAGCAGTACTTC.

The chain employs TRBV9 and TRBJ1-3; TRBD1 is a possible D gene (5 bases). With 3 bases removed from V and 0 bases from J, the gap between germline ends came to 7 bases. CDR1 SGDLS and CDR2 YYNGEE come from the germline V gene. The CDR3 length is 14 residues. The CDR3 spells CASSGDGSGNTIYF. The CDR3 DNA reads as TGTGCCAGCAGCGGGGACGGCTCTGGAAACACCATATATTTT.

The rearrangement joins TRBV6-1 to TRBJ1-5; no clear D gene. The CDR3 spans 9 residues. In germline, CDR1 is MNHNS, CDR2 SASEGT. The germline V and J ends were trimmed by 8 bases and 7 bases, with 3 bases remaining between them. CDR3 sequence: CASGQPQHF. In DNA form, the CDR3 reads TGTGCCAGCGGGCAGCCCCAGCATTTT.

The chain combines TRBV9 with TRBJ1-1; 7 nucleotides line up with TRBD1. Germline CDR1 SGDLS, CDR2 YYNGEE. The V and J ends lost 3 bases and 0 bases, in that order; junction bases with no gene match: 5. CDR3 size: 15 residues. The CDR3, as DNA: TGTGCCAGCAGCGACGTACAGGGGATGAACACTGAAGCTTTCTTT. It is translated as CASSDVQGMNTEAFF.

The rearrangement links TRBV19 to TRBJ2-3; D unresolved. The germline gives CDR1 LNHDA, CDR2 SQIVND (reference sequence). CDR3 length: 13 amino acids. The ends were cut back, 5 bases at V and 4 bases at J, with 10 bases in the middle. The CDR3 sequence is CASSPRYSDTQYF. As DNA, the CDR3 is TGTGCCAGTAGTCCTCGGTATTCAGATACGCAGTATTTT.

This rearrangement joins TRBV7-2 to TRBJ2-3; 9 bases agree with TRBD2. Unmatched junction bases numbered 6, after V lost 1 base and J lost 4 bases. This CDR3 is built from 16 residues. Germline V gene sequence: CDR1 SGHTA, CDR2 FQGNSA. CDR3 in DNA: TGTGCCAGCAGCTTAGAGTCTAGCGGGGTCGCAGATACGCAGTATTTT. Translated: CASSLESSGVADTQYF.

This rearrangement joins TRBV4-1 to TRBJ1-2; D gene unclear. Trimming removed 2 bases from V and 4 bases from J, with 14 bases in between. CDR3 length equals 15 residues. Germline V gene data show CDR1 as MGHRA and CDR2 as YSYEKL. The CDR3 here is CASSQTNSGFYGYTF. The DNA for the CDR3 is TGCGCCAGCAGCCAAACAAACAGTGGATTCTATGGCTACACCTTC.